The 23 T cell receptor beta chains presented below share a single source sample, sequenced in a study of blood T cells in healthy people across ages. Sample-barcoded 5' priming and a J-beta primer mix drove a second PCR of about 6 to 11 cycles. TCRdb ran MiXCR on the 5' RACE reads and lists one entry per CDR3 protein. The sample includes nearly 1 million distinct CDR3 sequences, roughly half of them seen just once. The source material was blood. The receptors originated from a woman aged 55-69 years in good health.

There are a few counts of this clonotype. V is TRBV7-9 and J is TRBJ1-1; TRBD1 might be the D (6 bases). V was clipped by 0 bases and J by 5 bases, with 7 bases between them. The CDR3 sequence is 13 residues long. Per the germline V gene, CDR1 is SEHNR and CDR2 is FQNEAQ (reference sequence). As DNA, the CDR3 is TGTGCCAGCAGCTTAGCCCAGGGGACTGAAGCTTTCTTT. Translated, it gives CASSLAQGTEAFF.

Of note for this clonotype: Given a much more abundant clone one base away, this may be a read error. The chain links TRBV10-3 to TRBJ2-1, with 10 bases matching TRBD1. There are 17 residues in the CDR3. V trimming: 2 bases; J trimming: 9 bases; junction bases outside the gene matches: 13. Germline V CDR1 and CDR2: ENHRY, SYGVKD. For the CDR3, the DNA is TGTGCCATCAGTGAGCCCGCGGGACAGGGGAGAGATACTGAGCAGTTCTTC. Translated: CAISEPAGQGRDTEQFF.

This sequence joins TRBV7-3 and TRBJ2-5; D is uncertain. The CDR3 runs to 14 residues. Germline CDR1 is SGHTA and CDR2 is FQGTGA. The germline V and J ends were trimmed by 5 bases and 5 bases, with 15 bases remaining between them. The CDR3 region is CASSPTPGLETQYF. Here the CDR3 DNA reads TGTGCCAGCAGCCCCACCCCCGGCCTCGAGACCCAGTACTTC.

This clonotype was detected once. The chain employs TRBV7-8 and TRBJ2-1; TRBD1 is a possible D gene (6 bases). Germline V gene lookup returns CDR1 SGHVS and CDR2 FQNEAQ. This CDR3 is 15 amino acids long. Trimming removed 4 bases at V and 6 bases at J, with 16 bases between. In nucleotides, the CDR3 is TGTGCCAGCAGCTCATCTCAGGGGTTCGGCAATGAGCAGTTCTTC. It yields the protein CASSSSQGFGNEQFF.

The chain has TRBV20-1 and TRBJ2-7, with D tentatively TRBD1 or TRBD2 (5 bases each). This CDR3 region has 11 residues. Germline V gene sequence: CDR1 DFQATT, CDR2 SNEGSKA (reference sequence). For the CDR3, the DNA is TGCAGCACCGTCCGGGGCCTCGAGCAGTACTTC. As protein: CSTVRGLEQYF.

The table lists this clonotype with many counts. The CDR3: CASRDSGSYEQYF. CDR3 DNA sequence: TGTGCCAGCAGGGACAGTGGCTCCTACGAGCAGTACTTC. The rearrangement joins TRBV25-1 to TRBJ2-7; perhaps TRBD1 as D (6 bases). The ends were cut back, 6 bases at V and 0 bases at J, with 9 bases in the middle. The CDR3 spans 13 residues. Germline lookup yields CDR1 MGHDK and CDR2 SYGVNS.

The chain is built from TRBV7-2 and TRBJ2-4; 15 nucleotides agree with TRBD2. TRBJ2-7 matches the DNA end more closely, so the J call is doubtful. The CDR3 length is 17 residues. The germline V gene encodes CDR1 SGHTA and CDR2 FQGNSA. This CDR3 is CASSLWGLAGGNYEQYF. CDR3 bases: TGTGCCAGCAGCTTGTGGGGACTAGCGGGAGGTAACTACGAGCAGTACTTC.

V and J are TRBV7-9 and TRBJ2-1; 8 bases agree with TRBD2. The trim removed 2 bases at V and 6 bases at J, leaving 6 bases unmatched. Germline V gives CDR1 SEHNR, CDR2 FQNEAQ (reference sequence). The CDR3 contains 15 residues. CDR3 residues: CASSLLGTSLNEQFF. The CDR3 DNA follows: TGTGCCAGCAGCTTACTCGGGACTAGTCTCAATGAGCAGTTCTTC.

V is TRBV3-1 and J is TRBJ1-4; weak D call: TRBD1 (5 bases). Looked up from germline, CDR1 is LGHDT and CDR2 is YNNKEL (reference sequence). The CDR3 runs 14 residues. The V gene lost 7 bases and the J gene lost 5 bases, with 14 bases spanning the gap. As DNA, the CDR3 is TGTGCCAGCACCGCTTGGGACGGCAATGAAAAACTGTTTTTT. This translates into CASTAWDGNEKLFF.

V usage is TRBV2 and J usage is TRBJ2-7, with 11 bases that match TRBD2. The CDR3 runs 15 residues. The germline V gene has CDR1 SNHLY and CDR2 FYNNEI. V was pared by 0 bases and J by 7 bases, with 5 bases of the junction left unmatched. This CDR3 is CASSEATRTSGEQYF. The CDR3 DNA is TGTGCCAGCAGTGAAGCGACCCGGACTAGCGGGGAGCAGTACTTC.

The chain uses TRBV28 and TRBJ1-2; D not resolved. CDR3 length: 16 residues. The V end lost 6 bases, the J end lost 4 bases, and 21 bases lay between the germline ends. Germline V gene sequence: CDR1 MDHEN, CDR2 SYDVKM. CDR3 residues: CASRTGMGSTVYGYTF. The CDR3 DNA sequence: TGTGCCAGCAGAACTGGGATGGGATCTACAGTCTATGGCTACACCTTC.

There are a few counts of this clonotype. V gene TRBV4-2 combines with J gene TRBJ2-5; D possibly corresponds to TRBD2 (7 bases). The CDR3 runs to 15 residues. CDR1 and CDR2 (germline): LGHNA, YNFKEQ. The ends were cut back, 8 bases at V and 2 bases at J, with 18 bases in the middle. Written as DNA, the CDR3 is TGTGCCAGCGGCCTAGTAGGGGGGGGGCAAGAGACCCAGTACTTC. Translation gives CASGLVGGGQETQYF.

The chain carries TRBV4-3 and TRBJ2-3, with D possibly being TRBD2 (6 bases). The V end was cut by 0 bases, the J end by 4 bases, with 14 bases between. Germline assignment: CDR1 LGHNA and CDR2 YSLEER. The CDR3 extends over 16 amino acids. CDR3 bases: TGCGCCAGCAGCCAAGAGTCGGGAGAGAGACCAGATACGCAGTATTTT. Its translation is CASSQESGERPDTQYF.

The chain uses TRBV4-2 and TRBJ2-1; TRBD2 agrees at 12 bases. CDR1 LGHNA and CDR2 YNFKEQ come from the germline V gene. Unmatched junction bases numbered 13, after V lost 1 base and J lost 0 bases. The CDR3 length is 21 residues. CDR3 nucleotide sequence: TGTGCCAGCAGCCAAGTACCCGCAGGACTAGCGGGATGGAGCTCCTACAATGAGCAGTTCTTC. Translated, it gives CASSQVPAGLAGWSSYNEQFF.

This clonotype is a singleton in its sample. The rearrangement uses TRBV3-1 and TRBJ1-2; 8 positions agree with TRBD1. Germline V gene lookup returns CDR1 LGHDT and CDR2 YNNKEL (reference sequence). Trimming removed 4 bases from V and 5 bases from J; junction bases left unmatched: 6. The CDR3 is 14 residues long. CDR3 coding DNA: TGTGCCAGCAGCCTTCCGGGACAGGAATATGGCTACACCTTC. Its translation: CASSLPGQEYGYTF.

The J gene is TRBJ2-5, the V gene TRBV12-3 or TRBV12-4, with D perhaps TRBD1 (5 bases). Trimming cost V 6 bases and J 3 bases, with 17 bases left between them. This CDR3 is built from 15 residues. This CDR3 is CASSIRGGAEETQYF. The CDR3 DNA sequence: TGTGCCAGCAGCATAAGGGGTGGGGCTGAAGAGACCCAGTACTTC.

This sequence joins TRBV27 and TRBJ2-3, with D possibly TRBD2 on 5 matching bases. The CDR3 spans 13 residues. V lost 5 bases to trimming and J lost 10 bases, with 16 bases between them. CDR1 is MNHEY, CDR2 SMNVEV, per germline (reference sequence). The CDR3 sequence: CASSPLSLEAQYF. The CDR3 DNA reads as TGTGCCAGCAGTCCCCTCTCGTTGGAGGCGCAGTATTTT.

The rearrangement joins TRBV6-6 to TRBJ2-5, with TRBD1 matching 8 bases. The end of the DNA is better explained by TRBJ2-7, so the J call may be wrong. CDR1 is MNHNY and CDR2 is SVGAGI in the germline V gene (reference sequence). The CDR3 sequence is 16 residues long. DNA for the CDR3: TGTGCCAGCAGTTACTCGTCGGACAGGGCAACCTACGAGCAGTACTTC. This translates into CASSYSSDRATYEQYF.

This clonotype turned up a few times. The chain joins TRBV4-1 to TRBJ2-5, with D possibly TRBD2 on 5 matching bases. The CDR3 has 15 amino acids. Germline V CDR1 and CDR2: MGHRA, YSYEKL. With 0 bases removed from V and 7 bases from J, the gap between germline ends came to 15 bases. CDR3 DNA sequence: TGCGCCAGCAGCCAAGAACCGACTACCGCGGGGACCCAGTACTTC. Translating gives CASSQEPTTAGTQYF.

This clonotype has just a few counts. The rearrangement joins TRBV11-1 to TRBJ2-1, with a tentative D call TRBD1 (5 bases). V shed 5 bases and J shed 7 bases, with 18 bases lying between them. Germline CDR1 reads SGHAT; CDR2 reads FQDESV (reference sequence). The length of the CDR3 is 15 residues. The CDR3 spells CASSAQGRRRNEQFF. CDR3 bases: TGTGCCAGCAGCGCCCAGGGCCGTCGGCGGAATGAGCAGTTCTTC.

The V and J genes are TRBV4-2 and TRBJ2-4, with D unresolved. Germline assignment: CDR1 LGHNA and CDR2 YNFKEQ. Trimming removed 0 bases at V and 0 bases at J, with 6 bases between. CDR3 length: 15 amino acids. The CDR3, as DNA: TGTGCCAGCAGCCAAGATCCAGGAGCCAAAAACATTCAGTACTTC. The encoded protein is CASSQDPGAKNIQYF.

This chain links TRBV20-1 with TRBJ2-7; perhaps D is TRBD1 or TRBD2 (5 bases each). Germline CDR1 and CDR2: DFQATT and SNEGSKA (reference sequence). V shed 3 bases and J shed 2 bases, with 17 bases lying between them. The CDR3 contains 15 residues. CDR3 residues: CSASSAAGKTYEQYF. The CDR3 region has the DNA TGCAGTGCTAGCTCAGCGGCAGGGAAAACCTACGAGCAGTACTTC.

The chain links TRBV7-8 to TRBJ2-3, with 8 positions matching TRBD2. Trimming took 3 bases from V and 2 from J; bases not matched to a gene: 4. The CDR3 sequence is 15 residues long. Germline-derived CDR1 and CDR2 are SGHVS and FQNEAQ. The CDR3 loop is CASSFLAGNTDTQYF. The CDR3 nucleotides are TGTGCCAGCAGCTTTTTAGCGGGGAACACAGATACGCAGTATTTT.